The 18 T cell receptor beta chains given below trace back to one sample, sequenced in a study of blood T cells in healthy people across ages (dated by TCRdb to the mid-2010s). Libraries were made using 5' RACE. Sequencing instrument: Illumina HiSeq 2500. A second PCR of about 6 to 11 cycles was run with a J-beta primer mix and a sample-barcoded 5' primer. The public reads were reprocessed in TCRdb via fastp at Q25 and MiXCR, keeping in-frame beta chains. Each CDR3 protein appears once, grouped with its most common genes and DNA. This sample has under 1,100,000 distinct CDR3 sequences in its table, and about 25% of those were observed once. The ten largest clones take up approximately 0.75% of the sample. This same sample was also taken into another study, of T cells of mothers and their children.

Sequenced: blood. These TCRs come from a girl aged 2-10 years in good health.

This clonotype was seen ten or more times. DNA of the CDR3: TGTGCCAGCAGCCAAGGGGACGGATCGAGATCAGAGACCCAGTACTTC. This gives the protein CASSQGDGSRSETQYF. The gene calls are TRBV3-1 and TRBJ2-5; D may correspond to TRBD1 or TRBD2 (5 bases each). CDR3 length equals 16 residues. The germline V and J ends were trimmed by 1 base and 4 bases, with 16 bases remaining between them. The V gene's germline CDR1 is LGHDT and CDR2 YNNKEL (reference sequence).

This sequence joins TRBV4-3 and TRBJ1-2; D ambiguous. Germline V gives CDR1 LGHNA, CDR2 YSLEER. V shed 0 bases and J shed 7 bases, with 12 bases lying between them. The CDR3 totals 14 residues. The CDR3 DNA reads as TGCGCCAGCAGCCAAGAATTGGGGTATAGTGGCTACACCTTC. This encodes CASSQELGYSGYTF.

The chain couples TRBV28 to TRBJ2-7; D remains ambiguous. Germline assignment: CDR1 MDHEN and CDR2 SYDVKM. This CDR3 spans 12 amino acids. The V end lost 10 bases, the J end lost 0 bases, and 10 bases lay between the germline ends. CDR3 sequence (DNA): TGTGCCACCTCCGGGCCCTCCTACGAGCAGTACTTC. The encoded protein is CATSGPSYEQYF.

Here the CDR3 DNA reads TGTGCCAGCAGTTACGACGACTTATACACAGATACGCAGTATTTT. Protein sequence: CASSYDDLYTDTQYF. The chain joins TRBV6-5 to TRBJ2-3; D unclear. V was clipped by 2 bases and J by 2 bases, with 11 bases between them. CDR1 and CDR2 from the germline V gene are MNHEY and SVGAGI. The CDR3 contains 15 residues.

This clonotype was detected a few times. The CDR3 here is CASSHDSPHYGYTF. DNA for the CDR3: TGTGCCAGCAGCCACGACAGTCCTCACTATGGCTACACCTTC. The rearrangement links TRBV11-1 to TRBJ1-2; weak D call: TRBD1 (5 bases). Trimming cost V 5 bases and J 3 bases, with 13 bases left between them. This CDR3 has 14 amino acids. CDR1 and CDR2 from the germline V gene are SGHAT and FQDESV (reference sequence).

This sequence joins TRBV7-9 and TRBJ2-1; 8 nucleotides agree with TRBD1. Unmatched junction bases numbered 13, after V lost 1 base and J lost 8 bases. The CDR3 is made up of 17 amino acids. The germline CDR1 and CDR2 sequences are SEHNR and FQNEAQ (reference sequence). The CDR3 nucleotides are TGTGCCAGCAGCTTAGGACCCGCGACAGGGGCTTACGATGAGCAGTTCTTC. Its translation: CASSLGPATGAYDEQFF. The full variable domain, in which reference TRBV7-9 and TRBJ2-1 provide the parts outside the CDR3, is DTGVSQNPRHKITKRGQNVTFRCDPISEHNRLYWYRQTLGQGPEFLTYFQNEAQLEKSRLLSDRFSAERPKGSFSTLEIQRTEQGDSAMYLCASSLGPATGAYDEQFFGPGTRLTVL.

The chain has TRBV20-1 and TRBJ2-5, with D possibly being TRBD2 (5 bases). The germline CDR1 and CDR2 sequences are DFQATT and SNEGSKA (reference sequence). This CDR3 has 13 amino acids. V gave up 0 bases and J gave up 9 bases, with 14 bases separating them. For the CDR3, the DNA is TGCAGTGCTAGAGATCTCGGGGTGGAGGCCCAGTACTTC. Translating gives CSARDLGVEAQYF.

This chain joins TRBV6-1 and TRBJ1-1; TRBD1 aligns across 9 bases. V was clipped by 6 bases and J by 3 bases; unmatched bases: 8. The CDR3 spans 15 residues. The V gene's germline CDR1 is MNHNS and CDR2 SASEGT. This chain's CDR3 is CASRATGQGDTEAFF. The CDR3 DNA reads TGTGCCAGCAGAGCAACGGGACAGGGCGACACTGAAGCTTTCTTT.

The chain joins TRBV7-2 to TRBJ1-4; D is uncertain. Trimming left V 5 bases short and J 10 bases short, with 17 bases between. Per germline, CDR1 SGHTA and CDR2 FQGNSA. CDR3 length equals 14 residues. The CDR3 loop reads CASSPSPGFGKLFF. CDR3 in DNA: TGTGCCAGCAGCCCGAGTCCAGGATTCGGAAAACTGTTTTTT.

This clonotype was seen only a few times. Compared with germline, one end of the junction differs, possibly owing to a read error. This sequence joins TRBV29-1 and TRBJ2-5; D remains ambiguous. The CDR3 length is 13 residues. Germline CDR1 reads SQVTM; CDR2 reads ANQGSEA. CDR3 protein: CSVCFRNQGTQYF. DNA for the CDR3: TGCAGCGTTTGTTTCCGGAACCAAGGGACCCAGTACTTC. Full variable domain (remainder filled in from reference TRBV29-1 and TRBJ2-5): SAVISQKPSRDICQRGTSLTIQCQVDSQVTMMFWYRQQPGQSLTLIATANQGSEATYESGFVIDKFPISRPNLTFSTLTVSNMSPEDSSIYLCSVCFRNQGTQYFGPGTRLLVL.

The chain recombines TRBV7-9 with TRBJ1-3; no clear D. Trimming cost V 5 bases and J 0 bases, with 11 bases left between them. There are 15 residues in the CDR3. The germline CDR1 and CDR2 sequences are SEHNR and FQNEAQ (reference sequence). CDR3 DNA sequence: TGTGCCAGCAGCCCCGGGAAAGCCTCTGGAAACACCATATATTTT. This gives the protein CASSPGKASGNTIYF.

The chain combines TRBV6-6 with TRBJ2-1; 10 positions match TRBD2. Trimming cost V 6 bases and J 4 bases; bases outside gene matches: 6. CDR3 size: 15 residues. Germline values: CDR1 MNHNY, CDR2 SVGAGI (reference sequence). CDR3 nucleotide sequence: TGTGCCAGCAGGGTACTAGCGGGACCTTACAATGAGCAGTTCTTC. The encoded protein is CASRVLAGPYNEQFF.

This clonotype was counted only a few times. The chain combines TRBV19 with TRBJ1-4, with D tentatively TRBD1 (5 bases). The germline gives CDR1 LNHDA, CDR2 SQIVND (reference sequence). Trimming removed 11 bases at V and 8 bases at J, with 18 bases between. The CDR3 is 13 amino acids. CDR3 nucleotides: TGTGCCTCCAACGGGGCGAATGAGGAAAAACTGTTTTTT. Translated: CASNGANEEKLFF. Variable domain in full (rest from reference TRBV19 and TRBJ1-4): DGGITQSPKYLFRKEGQNVTLSCEQNLNHDAMYWYRQDPGQGLRLIYYSQIVNDFQKGDIAEGYSVSREKKESFPLTVTSAQKNPTAFYLCASNGANEEKLFFGSGTQLSVL.

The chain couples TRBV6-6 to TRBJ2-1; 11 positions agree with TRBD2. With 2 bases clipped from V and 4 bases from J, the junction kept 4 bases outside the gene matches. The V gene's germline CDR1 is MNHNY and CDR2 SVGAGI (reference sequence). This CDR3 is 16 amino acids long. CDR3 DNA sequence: TGTGCCAGCAGTTACGATACTAGCGGGGGTTACAATGAGCAGTTCTTC. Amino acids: CASSYDTSGGYNEQFF.

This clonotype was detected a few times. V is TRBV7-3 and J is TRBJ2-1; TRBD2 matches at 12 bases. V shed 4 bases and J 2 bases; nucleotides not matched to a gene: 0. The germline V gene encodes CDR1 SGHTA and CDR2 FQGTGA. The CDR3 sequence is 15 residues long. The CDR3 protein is CASSWTSGAYNEQFF. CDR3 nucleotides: TGTGCCAGCAGCTGGACTAGCGGGGCCTACAATGAGCAGTTCTTC.

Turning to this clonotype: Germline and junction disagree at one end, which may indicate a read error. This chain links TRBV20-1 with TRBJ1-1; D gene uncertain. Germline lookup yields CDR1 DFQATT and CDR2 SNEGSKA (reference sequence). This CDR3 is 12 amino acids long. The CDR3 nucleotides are TGCAGTACTAGTCGGGGGAACACTGAAGCTTTCTTT. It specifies CSTSRGNTEAFF.

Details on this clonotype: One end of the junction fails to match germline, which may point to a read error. CDR3 DNA sequence: TGCGGCGTTGCTCTAGACAGGGGCTACGAGCAGTACTTC. Translated, it gives CGVALDRGYEQYF. The chain links TRBV29-1 to TRBJ2-1; TRBD1 matches at 8 bases. The J call may be faulty, since TRBJ2-7 better matches the DNA end. CDR3 size: 13 residues. The germline gives CDR1 SQVTM, CDR2 ANQGSEA.

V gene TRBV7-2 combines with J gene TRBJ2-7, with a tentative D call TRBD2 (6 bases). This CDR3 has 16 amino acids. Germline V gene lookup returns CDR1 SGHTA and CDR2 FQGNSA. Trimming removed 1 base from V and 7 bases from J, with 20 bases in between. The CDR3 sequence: CASSLVRAGHVLEQYF. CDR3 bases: TGTGCCAGCAGCTTAGTTAGGGCGGGGCACGTTTTGGAGCAGTACTTC.